Presented here are 9 T cell receptor beta chains from one specimen sequenced in a study of blood T cell repertoires in COVID-19. Sequencing used immunoSEQ multiplex PCR; TCRdb keeps in-frame clones, though not all of them. This table holds approximately 240,000 clones, approximately 80% found once. What was sequenced was peripheral blood. The receptor set was obtained from an elderly woman with active or convalescent COVID-19.

The V call is TRBV28, the J call TRBJ2-7, with D possibly being TRBD2 (5 bases). Between the trimmed V and J ends, which lost 8 bases and 0 bases, there was a span of 8 bases. Germline V CDR1 and CDR2: MDHEN, SYDVKM. The CDR3 consists of 12 residues. CDR3 coding DNA: TGTGCCAGCGAGGGCAACTCCTACGAGCAGTACTTC. Encoded protein: CASEGNSYEQYF.

This clone has only one observation. The chain employs TRBV5-1 and TRBJ2-1; tentatively, D is TRBD1 (5 bases). CDR1 SGHRS and CDR2 YFSETQ come from the germline V gene. V was trimmed by 1 base and J by 9 bases, leaving 11 bases between them. CDR3 length equals 13 residues. Written as DNA, the CDR3 is TGCGCCAGCAGCTTGTTTGGGGCGGCTGAGCAGTTCTTC. Its protein is CASSLFGAAEQFF.

The genes are TRBV5-1 and TRBJ2-7; maybe TRBD2 (6 bases). Looked up from germline, CDR1 is SGHRS and CDR2 is YFSETQ. V lost 4 bases and J lost 0, with 11 bases in between. The CDR3 is 14 residues long. This CDR3 is CASSRDSSSYEQYF. In DNA form, the CDR3 reads TGCGCCAGCAGCCGGGACTCCTCCTCCTACGAGCAGTACTTC.

V usage is TRBV4-2 and J usage is TRBJ2-1, with a weak D call TRBD1 (5 bases). Germline CDR1 LGHNA, CDR2 YNFKEQ. V shed 0 bases and J shed 5 bases, with 11 bases lying between them. The CDR3 extends over 15 amino acids. CDR3 region: CASSQDRQGNNEQFF. CDR3 coding DNA: TGTGCCAGCAGCCAAGATCGGCAGGGAAACAATGAGCAGTTCTTC.

The V gene is TRBV5-1, the J gene TRBJ2-5; the match to TRBD2 covers 7 bases. The CDR3 consists of 13 residues. The germline CDR1 and CDR2 sequences are SGHRS and YFSETQ. Germline trimming cut 4 bases from V and 5 bases from J; bases unmatched to any gene: 5. The CDR3 DNA reads as TGCGCCAGCAGCCGGGGACTATTGGAGACCCAGTACTTC. Translation: CASSRGLLETQYF.

The V call is TRBV3-1 (or the pseudogene TRBV3-2), the J call TRBJ1-3; possibly TRBD1 for D (5 bases). CDR1 and CDR2 from the germline V gene are LGHDT and YNNKEL (reference sequence). The CDR3 loop spans 18 amino acids. V was pared by 0 bases and J by 4 bases, with 19 bases between. CDR3 DNA: TGTGCCAGCAGCCAAGACCAGGGCCTTTTCGCTTTCGGAAACACCATATATTTT. Protein: CASSQDQGLFAFGNTIYF.

The chain couples TRBV5-1 to TRBJ1-1; no clear D. Germline V gene lookup returns CDR1 SGHRS and CDR2 YFSETQ. Trimming shortened V by 0 bases and J by 5 bases, and 8 bases separated the two germline ends. CDR3 size: 13 residues. DNA for the CDR3: TGCGCCAGCAGCTTGGGTATCGGGACTGAAGCTTTCTTT. Protein: CASSLGIGTEAFF.

V usage is TRBV2 and J usage is TRBJ2-2; D is undetermined. Trimming stripped 4 bases from V and 5 bases from J, with 5 bases between. The CDR3 has 12 amino acids. Germline-derived CDR1 and CDR2 are SNHLY and FYNNEI. Here the CDR3 reads CASSAGTGELFF. The DNA for the CDR3 is TGTGCCAGCAGTGCCGGGACCGGGGAGCTGTTTTTT.

The chain is built from TRBV9 and TRBJ1-5; unclear D gene. Germline V gene data show CDR1 as SGDLS and CDR2 as YYNGEE. V lost 1 base to trimming and J lost 5 bases, with 7 bases between them. This CDR3 is built from 13 residues. CDR3 sequence: CASSVSFDQPQHF. The CDR3 DNA reads TGTGCCAGCAGCGTATCCTTTGATCAGCCCCAGCATTTT.